The 14 T cell receptor beta chains reported below all come from one sample, sequenced in a study of blood T cell repertoires in COVID-19. Profiling relied on immunoSEQ multiplex PCR, and the TCRdb table lists in-frame clones only, not all of them. The table records under 150,000 clones, approximately 80% of them present only once. The sample consisted of peripheral blood. The receptors derive from a man aged 60 to 75 with active or convalescent COVID-19.

The chain links TRBV15 to TRBJ1-5; D gene uncertain. Trimming took 5 bases from V and 6 from J, leaving 14 bases between them. The CDR3 spans 14 residues. The germline V gene encodes CDR1 LNHNV and CDR2 YYDKDF (reference sequence). CDR3: CATSLGGMGQPQHF. In DNA, the CDR3 is TGTGCCACCAGCCTGGGAGGGATGGGTCAGCCCCAGCATTTT.

The chain couples TRBV7-3 to TRBJ2-1, with D perhaps TRBD2 (5 bases). CDR3 length equals 15 residues. Germline CDR1 is SGHTA and CDR2 is FQGTGA. V was clipped by 5 bases and J by 0 bases, with 11 bases between them. CDR3 DNA sequence: TGTGCCAGCAGCCATCCGGGGAGCTCCTACAATGAGCAGTTCTTC. Translating gives CASSHPGSSYNEQFF. The variable domain in full, with the rest retrieved from reference TRBV7-3 and TRBJ2-1, is GAGVSQTPSNKVTEKGKYVELRCDPISGHTALYWYRQSLGQGPEFLIYFQGTGAADDSGLPNDRFFAVRPEGSVSTLKIQRTERGDSAVYLCASSHPGSSYNEQFFGPGTRLTVL.

This clone showed up just once. The J gene is TRBJ2-7, the V gene TRBV7-9; the match to TRBD2 covers 7 bases. The germline CDR1 and CDR2 sequences are SEHNR and FQNEAQ (reference sequence). Losses at the gene ends were 4 bases for V and 2 bases for J; bases not matched to a gene: 11. The CDR3 spans 16 residues. DNA for the CDR3: TGTGCCAGCAGCTCTTCGATCTGGGCGGGAGCCTACGAGCAGTACTTC. Translated, it gives CASSSSIWAGAYEQYF.

The table lists this clone with many counts. The chain couples TRBV30 to TRBJ1-1, with D perhaps TRBD1 (6 bases). The V end was cut by 0 bases, the J end by 7 bases, with 12 bases between. Germline V lookup: CDR1 GTSNPN, CDR2 SVGIG (reference sequence). The CDR3 is 13 residues long. The CDR3 spells CAWSVQGGREAFF. The CDR3 DNA follows: TGTGCCTGGAGTGTACAGGGCGGCCGTGAAGCTTTCTTT.

This sequence joins TRBV28 and TRBJ2-3, with unresolved D. The germline V gene has CDR1 MDHEN and CDR2 SYDVKM. V was clipped by 6 bases and J by 0 bases, with 16 bases between them. This CDR3 is built from 16 residues. CDR3 protein: CASRLYGSSSTDTQYF. The CDR3, as DNA: TGTGCCAGCAGGTTGTATGGCAGTTCTAGCACAGATACGCAGTATTTT.

V gene TRBV7-2 combines with J gene TRBJ2-7; 9 bases match TRBD1. The CDR3 has 13 amino acids. Per germline, CDR1 SGHTA and CDR2 FQGNSA. The V segment lost 5 bases and the J segment 2 bases; nucleotides outside the gene matches: 1. The DNA for the CDR3 is TGTGCCAGCAGCCGGGACAGGGCCTACGAGCAGTACTTC. Translated, it gives CASSRDRAYEQYF. Full variable domain (rest looked up from reference TRBV7-2 and TRBJ2-7): GAGVSQSPSNKVTEKGKDVELRCDPISGHTALYWYRQSLGQGLEFLIYFQGNSAPDKSGLPSDRFSAERTGGSVSTLTIQRTQQEDSAVYLCASSRDRAYEQYFGPGTRLTVT.

The V and J genes are TRBV7-2 and TRBJ1-2; 7 nucleotides agree with TRBD1. CDR3 length: 13 residues. J lost 8 bases, V lost 5 bases, and 8 bases had no gene match. Germline lookup yields CDR1 SGHTA and CDR2 FQGNSA. Here the CDR3 DNA reads TGTGCCAGCAGCCCCGGAAGGGGGCAGGGCTACACCTTC. Translating it yields CASSPGRGQGYTF.

In its sample, this clone was seen once. This chain connects TRBV7-9 to TRBJ2-1; TRBD2 matches at 9 bases. The CDR3 is made up of 15 amino acids. V lost 5 bases, J lost 6 bases, and 8 bases stayed unmatched. Germline CDR1 is SEHNR and CDR2 is FQNEAQ (reference sequence). CDR3 region: CASSQTSGWGNEQFF. CDR3 nucleotides: TGTGCCAGCAGCCAGACTAGCGGCTGGGGCAATGAGCAGTTCTTC.

The chain employs TRBV7-9 and TRBJ1-2; possibly TRBD1 for D (6 bases). The CDR3 spans 16 residues. Per the germline V gene, CDR1 is SEHNR and CDR2 is FQNEAQ (reference sequence). Trimming left V 4 bases short and J 8 bases short, with 23 bases between. Here the CDR3 DNA reads TGTGCCAGCAGCTCTAACCCCCTGGGGGCGGTACTCGGCTACACCTTC. Translation gives CASSSNPLGAVLGYTF.

This rearrangement joins TRBV7-3 to TRBJ2-3; D possibly corresponds to TRBD2 (5 bases). V was shortened by 0 bases and J by 0 bases, with 10 bases between the two germline ends. CDR1 and CDR2 from the germline V gene are SGHTA and FQGTGA. The CDR3 totals 16 residues. The CDR3 nucleotides read TGTGCCAGCAGCTTAACGCCGGGATCTAGCACAGATACGCAGTATTTT. This encodes CASSLTPGSSTDTQYF.

This chain connects TRBV18 to TRBJ1-5; 7 bases are a match to TRBD1. CDR1 is KGHSH and CDR2 is LQKENI in the germline V gene. The CDR3 length is 15 residues. V shed 2 bases and J 3 bases; nucleotides not matched to a gene: 4. The CDR3 DNA reads TGTGCCAGCTCACCAAGGGACAGCCCCAATCAGCCCCAGCATTTT. Translation gives CASSPRDSPNQPQHF.

The chain employs TRBV4-2 and TRBJ2-4; D is uncertain. The CDR3 totals 15 residues. Germline V gives CDR1 LGHNA, CDR2 YNFKEQ. Trimming removed 4 bases at V and 6 bases at J, with 16 bases between. The CDR3 reads CASSRVEEIGNIQYF. The CDR3 nucleotides are TGTGCCAGCAGCCGCGTAGAGGAGATCGGAAACATTCAGTACTTC.

V gene TRBV18 combines with J gene TRBJ1-6; D unclear. Trimming removed 3 bases at V and 5 bases at J, with 5 bases between. The germline V gene has CDR1 KGHSH and CDR2 LQKENI. The CDR3 sequence is 13 residues long. The CDR3 DNA is TGTGCCAGCTCACCGATAGATAATTCACCCCTCCACTTT. This gives the protein CASSPIDNSPLHF.

The V gene is TRBV21-1, the J gene TRBJ1-1; the table's D call, TRBD1, has no DNA check behind it. TRBV21-1 is deemed a pseudogene. This CDR3 spans 14 amino acids. The CDR3 is CASSSRWGQSEAFF. CDR3 DNA: TGTGCCAGCAGCTCGAGATGGGGACAGTCTGAAGCTTTCTTT.